Listed below are T cell receptor beta chains from one sample, sequenced in a study of CD4 T cells in relation to SARS-CoV-2 and coronaviruses. No antigens are known for them. The table came from immunoSEQ multiplex PCR; TCRdb's copy has only in-frame clones and leaves some out. This sample has around 25,000 clones, with around three quarters found just once. The source material was CD4+ T cells from PBMCs, cultured in vitro. The receptors were sampled from a human donor in good health. Each CDR3 is given with its conserved first and last residue. D genes are given only for firm matches. Rows give clone size only sometimes, using once, few, many, or a class for an expanded clone.

J gene | V gene | D gene | clone size | CDR3 protein | CDR3 DNA
TRBJ2-3 | TRBV7-2 | TRBD2 | . | CASSRTSGSLDTQYF | TGTGCCAGCAGCAGGACTAGCGGGAGCCTGGATACGCAGTATTTT
TRBJ1-2 | TRBV5-4 | . | . | CASSPGETGPSYGYTF | TGTGCCAGCAGCCCTGGCGAAACGGGTCCGTCCTATGGCTACACCTTC
TRBJ2-1 | TRBV7-3 | TRBD1 | . | CASSWSGQGGEQFF | TGTGCCAGCAGCTGGTCAGGACAGGGGGGTGAGCAGTTCTTC
TRBJ2-3 | TRBV9 | . | . | CASSVAGGPVTDTQYF | TGTGCCAGCAGCGTAGCCGGCGGACCGGTCACAGATACGCAGTATTTT
TRBJ2-1 | TRBV6-2/TRBV6-3 | . | . | CASSYSLIRTSYNEQFF | TGTGCCAGCAGTTACTCCTTGATAAGGACTTCCTACAATGAGCAGTTCTTC
TRBJ2-7 | TRBV7-2 | . | . | CASSKGGSSYEQYF | TGTGCCAGCAGCAAGGGGGGGAGCTCCTACGAGCAGTACTTC
TRBJ2-1 | TRBV12-3/TRBV12-4 | . | few | CASSVFGSPRQFF | TGTGCCAGCAGTGTTTTCGGTTCCCCTCGGCAGTTCTTC
TRBJ1-6 | TRBV6-2/TRBV6-3 | . | . | CASSYSGHQNSPLHF | TGTGCCAGCAGTTACTCGGGACATCAAAATTCACCCCTCCACTTT
TRBJ2-1 | TRBV27 | TRBD2 | few | CASSLERGPIDTTRGNEQFF | TGTGCCAGCAGTTTGGAGCGGGGGCCGATAGATACCACGAGGGGTAATGAGCAGTTCTTC
TRBJ1-4 | TRBV4-2 | . | . | CASSQDAGAGEKLFF | TGTGCCAGCAGCCAAGACGCAGGGGCGGGGGAAAAACTGTTTTTT
TRBJ1-1 | TRBV5-1 | . | . | CASSLSVGKYTEAFF | TGCGCCAGCAGCTTGTCTGTGGGGAAGTACACTGAAGCTTTCTTT
TRBJ1-2 | TRBV6-5 | . | . | CASSLGGGTFYGYTF | TGTGCCAGCAGTCTTGGAGGGGGGACTTTCTATGGCTACACCTTC
TRBJ1-2 | TRBV11-2 | TRBD1 | . | CASTPPGTAISRNYGYTF | TGTGCCAGCACCCCCCCCGGGACAGCTATTTCCCGGAACTATGGCTACACCTTC
TRBJ2-3 | TRBV5-1 | . | . | CASSLDFGGRDTQYF | TGCGCCAGCAGCTTGGATTTCGGGGGGCGGGATACGCAGTATTTT
TRBJ1-1 | TRBV3-1/TRBV3-2 | . | . | CASSHGVWTEAFF | TGTGCCAGCAGCCACGGTGTGTGGACTGAAGCTTTCTTT
TRBJ1-5 | TRBV10-3 | TRBD1 | once | CAISESIPTGGNQPQHF | TGTGCCATCAGTGAGTCGATTCCTACAGGGGGAAATCAGCCCCAGCATTTT
TRBJ2-1 | TRBV19 | . | once | CASSIDLWDKGDNEQFF | TGTGCCAGTAGTATAGATCTTTGGGACAAGGGGGACAATGAGCAGTTCTTC
TRBJ1-2 | TRBV5-3 | TRBD1 | . | CARSLNRQGRHGYTF | TGTGCCAGAAGCTTGAACAGACAGGGAAGGCATGGCTACACCTTC
TRBJ1-3 | TRBV25-1 | . | . | CASSEPGWGANSGNTIYF | TGTGCCAGCAGTGAACCCGGGTGGGGAGCCAACTCTGGAAACACCATATATTTT